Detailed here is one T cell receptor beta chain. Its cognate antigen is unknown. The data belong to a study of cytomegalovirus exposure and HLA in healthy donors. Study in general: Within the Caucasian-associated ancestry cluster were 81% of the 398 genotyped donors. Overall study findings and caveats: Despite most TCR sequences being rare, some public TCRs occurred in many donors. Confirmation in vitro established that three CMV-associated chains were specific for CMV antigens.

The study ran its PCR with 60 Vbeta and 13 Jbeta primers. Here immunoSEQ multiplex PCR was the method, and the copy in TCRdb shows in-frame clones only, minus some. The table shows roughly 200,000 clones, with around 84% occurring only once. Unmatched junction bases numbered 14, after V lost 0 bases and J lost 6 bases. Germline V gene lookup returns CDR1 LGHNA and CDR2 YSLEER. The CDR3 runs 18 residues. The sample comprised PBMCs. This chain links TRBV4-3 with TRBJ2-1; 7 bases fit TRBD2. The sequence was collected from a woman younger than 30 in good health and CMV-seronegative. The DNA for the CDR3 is TGCGCCAGCAGCCAAGACTTCCCCTCGGGAGGAACACCCAATGAGCAGTTCTTC. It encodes CASSQDFPSGGTPNEQFF.